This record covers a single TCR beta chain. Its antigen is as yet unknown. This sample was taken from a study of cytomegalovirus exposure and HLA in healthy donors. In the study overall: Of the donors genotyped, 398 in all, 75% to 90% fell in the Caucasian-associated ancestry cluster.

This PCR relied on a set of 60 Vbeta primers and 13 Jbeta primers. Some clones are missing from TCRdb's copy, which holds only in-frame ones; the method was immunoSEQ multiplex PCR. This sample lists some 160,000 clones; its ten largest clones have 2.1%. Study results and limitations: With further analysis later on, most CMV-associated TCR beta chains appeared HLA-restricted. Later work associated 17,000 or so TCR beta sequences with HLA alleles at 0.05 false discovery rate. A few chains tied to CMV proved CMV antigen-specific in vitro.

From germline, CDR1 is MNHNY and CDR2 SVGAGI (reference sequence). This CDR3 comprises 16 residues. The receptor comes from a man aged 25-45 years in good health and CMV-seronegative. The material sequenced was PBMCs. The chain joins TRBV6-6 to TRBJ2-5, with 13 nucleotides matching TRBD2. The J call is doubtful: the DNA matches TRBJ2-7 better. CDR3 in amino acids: CASSYYGLAGDYEQYF. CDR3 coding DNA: TGTGCCAGCAGTTACTACGGACTAGCGGGAGACTACGAGCAGTACTTC.